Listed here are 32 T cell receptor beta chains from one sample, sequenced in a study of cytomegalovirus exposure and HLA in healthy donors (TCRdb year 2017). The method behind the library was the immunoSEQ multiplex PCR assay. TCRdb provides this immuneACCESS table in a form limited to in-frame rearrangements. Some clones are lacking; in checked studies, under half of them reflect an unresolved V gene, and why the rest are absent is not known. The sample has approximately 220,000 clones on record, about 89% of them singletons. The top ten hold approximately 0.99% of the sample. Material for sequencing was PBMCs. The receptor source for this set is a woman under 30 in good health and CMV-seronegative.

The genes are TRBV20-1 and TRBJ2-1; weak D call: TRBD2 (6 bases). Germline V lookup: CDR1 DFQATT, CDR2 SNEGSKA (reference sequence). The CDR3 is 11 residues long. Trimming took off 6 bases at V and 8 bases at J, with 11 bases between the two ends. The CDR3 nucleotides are TGCAGTGCGAGCGCGGGGTATGAGCAGTTCTTC. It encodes CSASAGYEQFF.

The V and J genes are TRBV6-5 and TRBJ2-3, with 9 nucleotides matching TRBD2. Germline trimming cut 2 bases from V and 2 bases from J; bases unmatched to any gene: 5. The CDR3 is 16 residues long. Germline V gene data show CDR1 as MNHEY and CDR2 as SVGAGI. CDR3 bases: TGTGCCAGCAGTTACATACTAGCGGGCGTCACAGATACGCAGTATTTT. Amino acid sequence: CASSYILAGVTDTQYF.

CDR3 sequence (DNA): TGTGCCAGCAGCCCTCCCGGGACAGGGATAAAATCCCTAGGTGGCTACACCTTC. Its protein product is CASSPPGTGIKSLGGYTF. J is TRBJ1-2 and V is TRBV28; 9 nucleotides align to TRBD1. There are 18 residues in the CDR3. The J segment lost 7 bases and the V segment lost 6 bases, leaving 21 bases of the junction unmatched. Per the germline V gene, CDR1 is MDHEN and CDR2 is SYDVKM.

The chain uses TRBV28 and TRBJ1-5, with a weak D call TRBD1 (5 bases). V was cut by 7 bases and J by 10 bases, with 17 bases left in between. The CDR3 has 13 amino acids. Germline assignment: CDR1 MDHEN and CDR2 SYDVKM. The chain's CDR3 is CASNPGFYKPQHF. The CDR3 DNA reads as TGTGCCAGCAACCCAGGGTTTTATAAACCCCAGCATTTT.

CDR3 coding DNA: TGCGCCAGCAGCCGAACCCAGGGGGCCGTCTCTGGAAACACCATATATTTT. Its translation: CASSRTQGAVSGNTIYF. The chain combines TRBV5-1 with TRBJ1-3, with 8 bases matching TRBD1. This CDR3 has 17 residues. Germline V gene lookup returns CDR1 SGHRS and CDR2 YFSETQ. Trimming at V came to 4 bases and at J to 0 bases, leaving 9 bases not matched to a gene.

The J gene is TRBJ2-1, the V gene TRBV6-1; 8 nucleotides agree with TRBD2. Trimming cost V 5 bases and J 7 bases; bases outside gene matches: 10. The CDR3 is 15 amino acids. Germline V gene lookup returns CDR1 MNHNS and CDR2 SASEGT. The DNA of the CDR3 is TGTGCCAGCAGTTCCAGCGGGAGTATAAGGAATGAGCAGTTCTTC. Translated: CASSSSGSIRNEQFF.

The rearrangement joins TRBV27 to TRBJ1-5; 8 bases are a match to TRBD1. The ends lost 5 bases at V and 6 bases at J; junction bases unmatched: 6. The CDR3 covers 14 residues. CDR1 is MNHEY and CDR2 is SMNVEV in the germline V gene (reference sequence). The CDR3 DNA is TGTGCCAGCAGTCTCCGACAGGGGAGTCAGCCCCAGCATTTT. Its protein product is CASSLRQGSQPQHF.

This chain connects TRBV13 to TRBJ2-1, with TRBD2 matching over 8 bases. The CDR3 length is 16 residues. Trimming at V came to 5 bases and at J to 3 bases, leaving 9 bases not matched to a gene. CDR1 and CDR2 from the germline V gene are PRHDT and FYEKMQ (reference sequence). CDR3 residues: CASSPGGTSGYNEQFF. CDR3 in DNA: TGTGCCAGCAGCCCCGGCGGGACTAGTGGCTACAATGAGCAGTTCTTC. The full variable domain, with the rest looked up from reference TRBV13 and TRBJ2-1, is AAGVIQSPRHLIKEKRETATLKCYPIPRHDTVYWYQQGPGQDPQFLISFYEKMQSDKGSIPDRFSAQQFSDYHSELNMSSLELGDSALYFCASSPGGTSGYNEQFFGPGTRLTVL.

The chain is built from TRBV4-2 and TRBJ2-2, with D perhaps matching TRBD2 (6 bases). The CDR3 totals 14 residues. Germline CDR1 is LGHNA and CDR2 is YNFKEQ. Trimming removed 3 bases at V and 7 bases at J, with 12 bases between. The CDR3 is CASSQGKGGGELFF. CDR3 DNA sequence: TGTGCCAGCAGCCAGGGGAAGGGAGGCGGGGAGCTGTTTTTT.

The CDR3 DNA sequence: TGTGCCAGCTCACCCTCGGGACAGGGAAGAGGCTACACCTTC. It yields the protein CASSPSGQGRGYTF. The V gene is TRBV18, the J gene TRBJ1-2; TRBD1 agrees at 9 bases. Per the germline V gene, CDR1 is KGHSH and CDR2 is LQKENI. V shed 3 bases and J 8 bases; nucleotides not matched to a gene: 7. The CDR3 has 14 amino acids.

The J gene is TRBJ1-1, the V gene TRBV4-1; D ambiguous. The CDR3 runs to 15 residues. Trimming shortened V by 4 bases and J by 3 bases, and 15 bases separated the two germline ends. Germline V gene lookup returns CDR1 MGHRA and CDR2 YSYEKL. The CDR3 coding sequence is TGCGCCAGCAGCCTTTTGCAGATGGCGGACACTGAAGCTTTCTTT. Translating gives CASSLLQMADTEAFF.

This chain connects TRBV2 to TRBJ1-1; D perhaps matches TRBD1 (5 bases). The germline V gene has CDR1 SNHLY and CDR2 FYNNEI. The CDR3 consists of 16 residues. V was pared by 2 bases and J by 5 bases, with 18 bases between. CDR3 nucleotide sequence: TGTGCCAGCAGTGAATTGCCGGACACACTGTGGACTGAAGCTTTCTTT. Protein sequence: CASSELPDTLWTEAFF.

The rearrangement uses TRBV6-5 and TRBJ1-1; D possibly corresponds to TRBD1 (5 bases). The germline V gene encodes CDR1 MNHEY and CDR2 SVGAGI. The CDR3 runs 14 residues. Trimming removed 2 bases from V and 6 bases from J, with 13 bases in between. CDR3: CASSYVGGTAEAFF. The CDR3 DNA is TGTGCCAGCAGTTACGTCGGCGGGACCGCTGAAGCTTTCTTT.

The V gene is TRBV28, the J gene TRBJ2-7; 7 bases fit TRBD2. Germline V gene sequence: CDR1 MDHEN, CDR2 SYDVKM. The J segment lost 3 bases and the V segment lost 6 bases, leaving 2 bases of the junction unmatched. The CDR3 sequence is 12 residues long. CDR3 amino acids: CASSRGVYEQYF. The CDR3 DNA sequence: TGTGCCAGCAGCCGGGGGGTCTACGAGCAGTACTTC.

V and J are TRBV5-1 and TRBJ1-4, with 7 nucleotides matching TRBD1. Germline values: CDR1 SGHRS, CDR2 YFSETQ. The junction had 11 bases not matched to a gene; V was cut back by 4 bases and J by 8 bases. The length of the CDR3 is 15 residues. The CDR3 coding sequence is TGCGCCAGCAGCACAATCAGGGGGAGCAGAGAAAAACTGTTTTTT. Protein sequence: CASSTIRGSREKLFF.

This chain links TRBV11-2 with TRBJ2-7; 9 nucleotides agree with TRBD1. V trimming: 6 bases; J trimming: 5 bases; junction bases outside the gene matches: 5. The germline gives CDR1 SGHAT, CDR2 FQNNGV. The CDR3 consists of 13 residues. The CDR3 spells CASRRQGENEQYF. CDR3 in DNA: TGTGCCAGCAGGCGACAGGGGGAAAACGAGCAGTACTTC. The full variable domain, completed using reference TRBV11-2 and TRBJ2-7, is EAGVAQSPRYKIIEKRQSVAFWCNPISGHATLYWYQQILGQGPKLLIQFQNNGVVDDSQLPKDRFSAERLKGVDSTLKIQPAKLEDSAVYLCASRRQGENEQYFGPGTRLTVT.

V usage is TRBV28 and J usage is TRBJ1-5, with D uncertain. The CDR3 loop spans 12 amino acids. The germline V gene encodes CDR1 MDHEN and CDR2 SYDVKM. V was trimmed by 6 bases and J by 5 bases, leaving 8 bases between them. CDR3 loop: CASRIEYQPQHF. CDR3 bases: TGTGCCAGCAGAATAGAGTATCAGCCCCAGCATTTT.

CDR3 protein: CASSPKEWLASYEQYF. CDR3 DNA: TGTGCCAGCTCACCGAAAGAATGGCTAGCCTCCTACGAGCAGTACTTC. V usage is TRBV18 and J usage is TRBJ2-7, with D possibly matching TRBD2 (5 bases). The CDR3 has 16 amino acids. Germline CDR1 and CDR2: KGHSH and LQKENI. Trimming stripped 3 bases from V and 0 bases from J, with 15 bases between.

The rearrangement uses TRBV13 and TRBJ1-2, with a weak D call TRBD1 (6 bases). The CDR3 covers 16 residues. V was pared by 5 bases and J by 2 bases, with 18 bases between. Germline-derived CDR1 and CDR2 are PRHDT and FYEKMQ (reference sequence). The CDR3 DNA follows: TGTGCCAGCAGCAGCGATGGGGGCCTCGGGAACTATGGCTACACCTTC. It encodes CASSSDGGLGNYGYTF. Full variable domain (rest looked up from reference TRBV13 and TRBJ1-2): AAGVIQSPRHLIKEKRETATLKCYPIPRHDTVYWYQQGPGQDPQFLISFYEKMQSDKGSIPDRFSAQQFSDYHSELNMSSLELGDSALYFCASSSDGGLGNYGYTFGSGTRLTVV.

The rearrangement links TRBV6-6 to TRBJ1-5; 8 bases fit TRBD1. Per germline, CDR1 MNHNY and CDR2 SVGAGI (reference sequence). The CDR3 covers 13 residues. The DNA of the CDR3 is TGTGCTGTAAGTGGACAGGGTAATCAGCCCCAGCATTTT. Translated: CAVSGQGNQPQHF.

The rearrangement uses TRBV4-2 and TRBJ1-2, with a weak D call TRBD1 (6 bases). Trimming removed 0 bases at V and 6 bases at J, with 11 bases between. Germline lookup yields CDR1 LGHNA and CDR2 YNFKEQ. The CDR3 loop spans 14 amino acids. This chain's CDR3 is CASSQDARGNGYTF. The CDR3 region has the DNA TGTGCCAGCAGCCAAGATGCAAGGGGGAATGGCTACACCTTC.

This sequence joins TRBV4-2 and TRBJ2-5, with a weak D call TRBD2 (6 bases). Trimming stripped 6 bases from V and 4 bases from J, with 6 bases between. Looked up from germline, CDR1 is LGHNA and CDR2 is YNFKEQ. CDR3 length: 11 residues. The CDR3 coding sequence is TGTGCCAGCAGGGGGGGAGAGACCCAGTACTTC. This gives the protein CASRGGETQYF.

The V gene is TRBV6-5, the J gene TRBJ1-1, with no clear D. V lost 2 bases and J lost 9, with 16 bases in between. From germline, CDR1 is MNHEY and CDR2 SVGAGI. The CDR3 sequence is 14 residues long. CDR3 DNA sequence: TGTGCCAGCAGTTACGGCCCGATGGCCCGCAAAGCTTTCTTT. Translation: CASSYGPMARKAFF.

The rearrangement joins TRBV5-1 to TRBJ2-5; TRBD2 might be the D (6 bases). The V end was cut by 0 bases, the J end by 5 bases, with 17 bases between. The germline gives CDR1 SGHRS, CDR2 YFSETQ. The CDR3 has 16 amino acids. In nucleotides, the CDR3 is TGCGCCAGCAGCTTGGGGGACTCTCTATTCGGGGAGACCCAGTACTTC. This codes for CASSLGDSLFGETQYF.

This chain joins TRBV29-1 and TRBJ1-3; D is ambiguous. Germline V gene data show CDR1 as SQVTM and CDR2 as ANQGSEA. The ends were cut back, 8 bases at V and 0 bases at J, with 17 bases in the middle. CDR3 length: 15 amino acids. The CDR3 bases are TGCAGCACTGAGACACCCACTAGCTCTGGAAACACCATATATTTT. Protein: CSTETPTSSGNTIYF.

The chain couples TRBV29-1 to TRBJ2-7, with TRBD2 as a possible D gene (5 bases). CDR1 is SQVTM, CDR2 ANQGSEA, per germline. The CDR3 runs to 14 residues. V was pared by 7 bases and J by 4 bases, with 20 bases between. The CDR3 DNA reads TGCAGCGCGTGTATGGGCGCCGGCGGGTACGAGCAGTACTTC. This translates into CSACMGAGGYEQYF.

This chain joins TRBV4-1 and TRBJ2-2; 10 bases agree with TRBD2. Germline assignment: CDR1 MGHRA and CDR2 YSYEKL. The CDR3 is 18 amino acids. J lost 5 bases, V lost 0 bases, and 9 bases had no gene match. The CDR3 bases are TGCGCCAGCAGCCAAGATAGCCTAGCGGGAGCGAGGACCGGGGAGCTGTTTTTT. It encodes CASSQDSLAGARTGELFF.

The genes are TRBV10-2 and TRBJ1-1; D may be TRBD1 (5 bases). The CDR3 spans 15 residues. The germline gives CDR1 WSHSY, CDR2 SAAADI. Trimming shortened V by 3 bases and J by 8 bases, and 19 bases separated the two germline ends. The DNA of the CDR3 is TGCGCCAGCAGTGACGAAATTTTACCAGGGATGGAAGCTTTCTTT. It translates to CASSDEILPGMEAFF.

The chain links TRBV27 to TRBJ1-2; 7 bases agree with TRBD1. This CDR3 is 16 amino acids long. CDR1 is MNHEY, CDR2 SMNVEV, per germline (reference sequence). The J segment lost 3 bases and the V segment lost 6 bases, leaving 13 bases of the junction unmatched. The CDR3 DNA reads TGTGCCAGCAGCCACAATCTTCCAGGGGGGCACTATGGCTACACCTTC. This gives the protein CASSHNLPGGHYGYTF.

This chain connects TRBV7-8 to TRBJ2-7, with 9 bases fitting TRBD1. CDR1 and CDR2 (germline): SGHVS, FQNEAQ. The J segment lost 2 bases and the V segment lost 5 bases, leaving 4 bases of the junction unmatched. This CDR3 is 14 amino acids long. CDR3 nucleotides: TGTGCCAGCAGCCGCGGGACAGGGACCTACGAGCAGTACTTC. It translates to CASSRGTGTYEQYF.

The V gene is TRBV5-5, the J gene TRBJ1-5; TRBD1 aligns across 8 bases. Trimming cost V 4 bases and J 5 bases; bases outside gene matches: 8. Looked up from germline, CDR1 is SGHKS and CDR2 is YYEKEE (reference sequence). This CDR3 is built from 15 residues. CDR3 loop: CASSRTGKGDQPQHF. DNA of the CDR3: TGTGCCAGCAGCCGGACAGGGAAAGGGGATCAGCCCCAGCATTTT.

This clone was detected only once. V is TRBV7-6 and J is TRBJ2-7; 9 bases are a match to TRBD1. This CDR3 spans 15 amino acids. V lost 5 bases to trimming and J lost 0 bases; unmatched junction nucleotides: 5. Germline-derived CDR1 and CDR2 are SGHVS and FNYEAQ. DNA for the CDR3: TGTGCCAGCAGCCCGGGGACAGGGTCCTCCTACGAGCAGTACTTC. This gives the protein CASSPGTGSSYEQYF.